This TCR beta chain was documented in a study of T cells in Graves' hyperthyroidism and ophthalmopathy. From RNA transcripts, TCR beta CDR3 regions were amplified. Carried out on the TCR CDR3, a first-round RT-PCR used the HTBI primer set. TCRdb called the multiplex PCR reads again in MiXCR, with one record for every CDR3 protein. Of more than 300,000 distinct CDR3 sequences in the sample, 17% were seen once. Findings and limits, study-wide: Ophthalmopathy prediction by the model preceded onset by a median about 6 months. Through a model of 13 V-J features, ophthalmopathy was separated from stable hyperthyroidism.

Those patients with uncontrolled infection, other autoimmune disease, pregnancy or lactation were excluded. V was trimmed by 3 bases and J by 2 bases, leaving 11 bases between them. Germline V CDR1 and CDR2: SNHLY, FYNNEI. The CDR3 contains 16 residues. This clonotype was recorded a few times. Antigen: not known. The chain employs TRBV2 and TRBJ2-6; D might be TRBD1 (5 bases). Sample: blood. This TCR derives from a young woman with Graves' hyperthyroidism that later progressed to Graves' ophthalmopathy. The CDR3 loop reads CASSEGRSTGANVLTF. Here the CDR3 DNA reads TGTGCCAGCAGTGAGGGGCGCAGTACTGGGGCCAACGTCCTGACTTTC.